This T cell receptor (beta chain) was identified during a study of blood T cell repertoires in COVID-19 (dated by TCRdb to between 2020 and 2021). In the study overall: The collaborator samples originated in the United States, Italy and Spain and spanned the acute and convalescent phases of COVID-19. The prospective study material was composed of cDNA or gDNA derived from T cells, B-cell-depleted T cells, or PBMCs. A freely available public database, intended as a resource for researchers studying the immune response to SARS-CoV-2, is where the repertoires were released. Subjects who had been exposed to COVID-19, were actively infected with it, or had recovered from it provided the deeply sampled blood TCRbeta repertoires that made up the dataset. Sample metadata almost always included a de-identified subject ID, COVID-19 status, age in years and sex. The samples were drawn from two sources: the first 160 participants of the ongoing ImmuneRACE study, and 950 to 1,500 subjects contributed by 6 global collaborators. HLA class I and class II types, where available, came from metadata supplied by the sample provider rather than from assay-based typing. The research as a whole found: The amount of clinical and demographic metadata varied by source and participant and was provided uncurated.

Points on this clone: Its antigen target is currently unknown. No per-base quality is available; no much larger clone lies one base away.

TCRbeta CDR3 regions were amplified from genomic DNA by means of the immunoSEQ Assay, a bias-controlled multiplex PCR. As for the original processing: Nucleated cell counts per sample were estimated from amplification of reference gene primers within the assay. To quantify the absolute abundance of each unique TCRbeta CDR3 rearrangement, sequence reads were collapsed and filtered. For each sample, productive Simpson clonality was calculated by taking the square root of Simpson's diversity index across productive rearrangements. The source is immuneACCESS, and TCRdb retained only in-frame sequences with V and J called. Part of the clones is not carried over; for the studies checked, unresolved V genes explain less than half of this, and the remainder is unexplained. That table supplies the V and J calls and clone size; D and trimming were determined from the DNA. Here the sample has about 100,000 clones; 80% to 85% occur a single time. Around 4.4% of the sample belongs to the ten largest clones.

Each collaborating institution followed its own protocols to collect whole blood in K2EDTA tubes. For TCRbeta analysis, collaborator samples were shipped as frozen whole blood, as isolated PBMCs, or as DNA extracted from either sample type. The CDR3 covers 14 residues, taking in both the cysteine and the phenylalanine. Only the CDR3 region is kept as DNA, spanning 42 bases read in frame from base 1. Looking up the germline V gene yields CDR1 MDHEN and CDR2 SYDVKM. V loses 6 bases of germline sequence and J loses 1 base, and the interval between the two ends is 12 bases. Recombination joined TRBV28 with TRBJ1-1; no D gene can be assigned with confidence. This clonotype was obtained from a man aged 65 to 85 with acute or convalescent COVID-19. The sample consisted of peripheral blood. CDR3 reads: CASRQSPKNTEAFF. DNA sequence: TGTGCCAGCAGACAATCCCCCAAGAACACTGAAGCTTTCTTT. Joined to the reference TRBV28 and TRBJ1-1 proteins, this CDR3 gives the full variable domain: DVKVTQSSRYLVKRTGEKVFLECVQDMDHENMFWYRQDPGLGLRLIYFSYDVKMKEKGDIPEGYSVSREKKERFSLILESASTNQTSMYLCASRQSPKNTEAFFGQGTRLTVV.